These 20 T cell receptor beta chains were sequenced from one sample in a study of T cell responses to AZD1222 COVID-19 vaccine. Profiling relied on immunoSEQ multiplex PCR, and the TCRdb table lists in-frame clones only, not all of them. The sample carries 120,000 or so clones, about 90% recorded once. This sample comprised peripheral blood, obtained on day 0 of AZD1222 vaccination. These receptors were taken from an adult in good health.

The chain has TRBV1 and TRBJ2-1; TRBD2 was called by the table and not checked on the DNA. TRBV1 is an annotated pseudogene. CDR3 size: 17 residues. The CDR3 protein is CTSSQDSRSINYNEQFF. CDR3 bases: TGCACCAGCAGCCAAGATTCAAGGAGTATTAACTACAATGAGCAGTTCTTC.

V and J are TRBV9 and TRBJ1-4; 11 positions agree with TRBD1. The CDR3 is made up of 15 amino acids. V lost 4 bases to trimming and J lost 7 bases; unmatched junction nucleotides: 6. Germline V CDR1 and CDR2: SGDLS, YYNGEE. This chain's CDR3 is CASSPRTGGGEKLFF. CDR3 DNA: TGTGCCAGCAGCCCCCGGACAGGGGGCGGTGAAAAACTGTTTTTT.

The rearrangement links TRBV3-1 (or the pseudogene TRBV3-2) to TRBJ1-1, with D maybe TRBD1 (6 bases). The V gene lost 2 bases and the J gene lost 3 bases, with 13 bases spanning the gap. CDR3 size: 15 residues. Germline CDR1 is LGHDT and CDR2 is YNNKEL (reference sequence). The CDR3 coding sequence is TGTGCCAGCAGCCAACGGGGGCGGGTAGACACTGAAGCTTTCTTT. It codes for CASSQRGRVDTEAFF.

This chain links TRBV4-2 with TRBJ2-7; D not resolved. Trimming took 4 bases from V and 2 from J, leaving 12 bases between them. This CDR3 is 14 amino acids long. Germline V gives CDR1 LGHNA, CDR2 YNFKEQ. CDR3 loop: CASSPGEGPYEQYF. As DNA, the CDR3 is TGTGCCAGCAGCCCCGGCGAAGGCCCCTACGAGCAGTACTTC.

CDR3 region: CASSQFSGNTIYF. CDR3 bases: TGTGCCAGCAGCCAGTTCTCTGGAAACACCATATATTTT. This rearrangement joins TRBV3-1 (or the pseudogene TRBV3-2) to TRBJ1-3; D gene ambiguous. The CDR3 extends over 13 amino acids. Trimming took 3 bases from V and 0 from J, leaving 3 bases between them. Germline V gene sequence: CDR1 LGHDT, CDR2 YNNKEL (reference sequence).

This clone was observed a single time. This chain links TRBV19 with TRBJ1-4; D unclear. V shed 4 bases and J shed 5 bases, with 17 bases lying between them. The germline V gene encodes CDR1 LNHDA and CDR2 SQIVND (reference sequence). The CDR3 is 16 residues long. CDR3 nucleotides: TGTGCCAGTAGTACCATGGTCCGTTACGACAATGAAAAACTGTTTTTT. Translating it yields CASSTMVRYDNEKLFF.

The rearrangement uses TRBV19 and TRBJ2-2; D may correspond to TRBD1 or TRBD2 (6 bases each). CDR3 length: 17 amino acids. V gave up 7 bases and J gave up 0 bases, with 18 bases separating them. Germline V lookup: CDR1 LNHDA, CDR2 SQIVND (reference sequence). The DNA for the CDR3 is TGTGCCAGTACCGGTTACTTGGGGGGCCCGAACACCGGGGAGCTGTTTTTT. Its translation is CASTGYLGGPNTGELFF. Full variable domain (missing parts from reference TRBV19 and TRBJ2-2): DGGITQSPKYLFRKEGQNVTLSCEQNLNHDAMYWYRQDPGQGLRLIYYSQIVNDFQKGDIAEGYSVSREKKESFPLTVTSAQKNPTAFYLCASTGYLGGPNTGELFFGEGSRLTVL.

CDR3 residues: CASSLVLDNRYTF. For the CDR3, the DNA is TGCGCCAGCAGCTTGGTGTTGGACAACCGCTACACCTTC. The chain uses TRBV5-1 and TRBJ1-2; tentative D call: TRBD1 (5 bases). Germline loops: CDR1 SGHRS, CDR2 YFSETQ. The CDR3 has 13 amino acids. Trimming took off 0 bases at V and 9 bases at J, with 12 bases between the two ends.

CDR3 amino acids: CASSQDHGATRNTIYF. The DNA of the CDR3 is TGTGCCAGCAGCCAAGATCATGGAGCAACTAGAAACACCATATATTTT. The chain uses TRBV4-2 and TRBJ1-3; D is unclear. Germline V lookup: CDR1 LGHNA, CDR2 YNFKEQ. Trimming took 0 bases from V and 5 from J, leaving 14 bases between them. This CDR3 contains 16 residues.

The rearrangement joins TRBV2 to TRBJ1-1; D not certain. The CDR3 is 13 amino acids. V was pared by 6 bases and J by 4 bases, with 12 bases between. Germline loops: CDR1 SNHLY, CDR2 FYNNEI. The CDR3 spells CASRPTPLTEAFF. DNA for the CDR3: TGTGCCAGCAGACCCACCCCTCTCACTGAAGCTTTCTTT.

This clone has a single count. This rearrangement joins TRBV7-9 to TRBJ1-5; D ambiguous. V gave up 3 bases and J gave up 6 bases, with 12 bases separating them. The CDR3 sequence is 14 residues long. Germline V lookup: CDR1 SEHNR, CDR2 FQNEAQ (reference sequence). CDR3: CASSLGPKGQPQHF. The CDR3 DNA reads as TGTGCCAGCAGCTTGGGCCCCAAGGGTCAGCCCCAGCATTTT.

This chain joins TRBV28 and TRBJ1-1, with D possibly TRBD1 on 5 matching bases. CDR3 length: 13 residues. Trimming cost V 4 bases and J 4 bases, with 10 bases left between them. Germline V gene data show CDR1 as MDHEN and CDR2 as SYDVKM. CDR3 protein: CASSSGLGTEAFF. The CDR3 DNA is TGTGCCAGCAGTTCAGGGTTGGGCACTGAAGCTTTCTTT.

V gene TRBV28 combines with J gene TRBJ2-7, with D uncertain. V shed 5 bases and J shed 8 bases, with 13 bases lying between them. CDR1 is MDHEN, CDR2 SYDVKM, per germline. This CDR3 region has 12 residues. CDR3 protein: CASSRPPLKQYF. DNA for the CDR3: TGTGCCAGCAGTCGTCCCCCCCTCAAGCAGTACTTC.

This clone occurred a few times. The genes are TRBV30 and TRBJ2-2; D unclear. Per germline, CDR1 GTSNPN and CDR2 SVGIG (reference sequence). The CDR3 has 11 residues. The V end was cut by 3 bases, the J end by 5 bases, with 4 bases between. This CDR3 is CAWSYTGELFF. In nucleotides, the CDR3 is TGTGCCTGGAGCTATACCGGGGAGCTGTTTTTT.

The rearrangement uses TRBV21-1 and TRBJ1-2; TRBD1, the D gene given by the table, was not confirmed from the DNA. TRBV21-1 is reported as a pseudogene. This CDR3 has 16 residues. CDR3 sequence: CASSPSKGQGAGGYTF. The CDR3 DNA is TGTGCCAGCAGCCCAAGCAAGGGGCAGGGGGCTGGAGGCTACACCTTC.

This chain connects TRBV9 to TRBJ1-2, with a tentative D call TRBD1 (6 bases). In germline, CDR1 is SGDLS, CDR2 YYNGEE. Trimming stripped 5 bases from V and 2 bases from J, with 10 bases between. The length of the CDR3 is 13 residues. The CDR3 loop reads CASSPQGNYGYTF. The CDR3 DNA sequence: TGTGCCAGCAGTCCTCAGGGGAACTATGGCTACACCTTC.

This clone has only one observation. The chain combines TRBV29-1 with TRBJ2-1; tentative D call: TRBD1 (5 bases). Trimming pared 0 bases from V and 15 bases from J, leaving 18 bases between. CDR1 SQVTM and CDR2 ANQGSEA come from the germline V gene. The CDR3 contains 13 residues. CDR3 sequence (DNA): TGCAGCGTTGAAGATAGTGTCCGGCAGGGTGTGTTCTTC. Amino acids: CSVEDSVRQGVFF.

The chain employs TRBV2 and TRBJ1-3; the D gene is possibly TRBD1 (6 bases). V lost 2 bases and J 4 bases, leaving 12 bases between the germline ends. The germline CDR1 and CDR2 sequences are SNHLY and FYNNEI. The CDR3 spans 15 residues. CDR3 nucleotides: TGTGCCAGCAGTGAATCCACAGGGAGGGGAAACACCATATATTTT. It specifies CASSESTGRGNTIYF.

This clone was detected only once. The rearrangement links TRBV4-2 to TRBJ1-5; a possible D gene is TRBD1 (5 bases). Germline CDR1 reads LGHNA; CDR2 reads YNFKEQ. This CDR3 contains 22 residues. Trimming removed 4 bases at V and 0 bases at J, with 31 bases between. The CDR3 DNA follows: TGTGCCAGCAGCCCCAAAATAGGAGACAGCGCGAAGATAATGTCTAGCAATCAGCCCCAGCATTTT. Its protein is CASSPKIGDSAKIMSSNQPQHF.

This rearrangement joins TRBV30 to TRBJ2-1; 13 bases are shared with TRBD2. The CDR3 sequence is 17 residues long. The junction had 15 bases not matched to a gene; V was cut back by 6 bases and J by 7 bases. CDR1 and CDR2 (germline): GTSNPN, SVGIG (reference sequence). This chain's CDR3 is CACPREKLAGGPNEQFF. The CDR3 nucleotides read TGTGCCTGCCCCAGAGAAAAACTAGCGGGAGGGCCGAATGAGCAGTTCTTC.